This record covers a single T cell receptor (beta chain). Its antigen is not identified. The junction had 7 bases not matched to a gene; V was cut back by 1 base and J by 8 bases. There are 16 residues in the CDR3. The germline V gene has CDR1 SGHAT and CDR2 FQDESV (reference sequence). Sequencing was performed with immunoSEQ multiplex PCR; in TCRdb, only in-frame clones are kept and a portion is missing. The table has 140,000 to 150,000 clones, around nine tenths seen once; the top ten hold 1.5% to 2%. The data stem from a study of T cell responses to AZD1222 COVID-19 vaccine. Study-level results: Vaccine-associated CD4 TCRs spanned spike, dominant at 160-218 and 743-854.

The chain carries TRBV11-1 and TRBJ2-1, with 11 bases lining up with TRBD2. The sample in question was peripheral blood, obtained on day 0 of AZD1222 vaccination. This clonotype was sampled from an adult in good health. CDR3 region: CASSLGDSGRAYEQFF. In nucleotides, the CDR3 is TGTGCCAGCAGCTTAGGGGATAGCGGGAGGGCCTATGAGCAGTTCTTC.